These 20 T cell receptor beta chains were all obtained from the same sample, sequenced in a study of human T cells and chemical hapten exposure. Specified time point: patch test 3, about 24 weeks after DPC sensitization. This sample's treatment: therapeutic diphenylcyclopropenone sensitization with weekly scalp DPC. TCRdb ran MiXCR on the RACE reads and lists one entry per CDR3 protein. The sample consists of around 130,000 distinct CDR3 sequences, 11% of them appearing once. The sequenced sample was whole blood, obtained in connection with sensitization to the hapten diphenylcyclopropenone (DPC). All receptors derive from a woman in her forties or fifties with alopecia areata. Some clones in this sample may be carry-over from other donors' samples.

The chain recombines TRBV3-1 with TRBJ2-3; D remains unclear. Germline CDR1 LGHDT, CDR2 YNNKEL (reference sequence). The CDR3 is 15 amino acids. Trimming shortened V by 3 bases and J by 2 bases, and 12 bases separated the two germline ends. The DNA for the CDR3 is TGTGCCAGCAGCCAGCCCCGGGCCCCCACAGATACGCAGTATTTT. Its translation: CASSQPRAPTDTQYF.

The CDR3 DNA reads as TGTGCCAGCAGTACCCCTCGGGCTAGCACAGATACGCAGTATTTT. Its translation: CASSTPRASTDTQYF. V gene TRBV6-1 combines with J gene TRBJ2-3; D is unresolved. V was cut by 5 bases and J by 0 bases, with 12 bases left in between. This CDR3 has 15 amino acids. Per germline, CDR1 MNHNS and CDR2 SASEGT.

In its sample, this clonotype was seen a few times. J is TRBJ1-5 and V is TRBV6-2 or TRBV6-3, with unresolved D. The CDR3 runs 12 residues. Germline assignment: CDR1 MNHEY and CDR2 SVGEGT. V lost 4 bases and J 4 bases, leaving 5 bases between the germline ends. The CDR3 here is CASSSTNQPQHF. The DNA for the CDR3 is TGTGCCAGCAGTTCCACAAATCAGCCCCAGCATTTT.

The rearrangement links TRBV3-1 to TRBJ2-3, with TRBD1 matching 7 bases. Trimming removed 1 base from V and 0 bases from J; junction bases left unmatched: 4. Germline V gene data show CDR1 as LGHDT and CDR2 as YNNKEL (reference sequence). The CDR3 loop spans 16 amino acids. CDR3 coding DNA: TGTGCCAGCAGCCAAGTCGCAGGGGGAAGCACAGATACGCAGTATTTT. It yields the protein CASSQVAGGSTDTQYF.

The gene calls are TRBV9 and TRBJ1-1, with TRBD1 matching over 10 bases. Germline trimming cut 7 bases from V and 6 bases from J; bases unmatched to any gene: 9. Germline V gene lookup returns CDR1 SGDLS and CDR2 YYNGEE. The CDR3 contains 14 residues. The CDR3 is CASGRQGASSEAFF. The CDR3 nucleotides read TGTGCCAGCGGAAGACAGGGGGCTTCGTCTGAAGCTTTCTTT.

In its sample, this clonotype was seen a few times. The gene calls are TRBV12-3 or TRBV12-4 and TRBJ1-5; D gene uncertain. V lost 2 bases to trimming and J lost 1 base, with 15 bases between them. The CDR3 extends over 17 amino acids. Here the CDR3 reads CASSLRSLLGSNQPQHF. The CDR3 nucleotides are TGTGCCAGCAGTTTAAGGTCCCTCCTCGGGAGCAATCAGCCCCAGCATTTT.

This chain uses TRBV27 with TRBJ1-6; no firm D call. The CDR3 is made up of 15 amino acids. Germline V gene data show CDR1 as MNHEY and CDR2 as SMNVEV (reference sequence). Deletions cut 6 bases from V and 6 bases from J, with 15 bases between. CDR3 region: CASSLRVGVNSPLHF. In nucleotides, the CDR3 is TGTGCCAGCAGCTTACGAGTCGGGGTTAATTCACCCCTCCACTTT.

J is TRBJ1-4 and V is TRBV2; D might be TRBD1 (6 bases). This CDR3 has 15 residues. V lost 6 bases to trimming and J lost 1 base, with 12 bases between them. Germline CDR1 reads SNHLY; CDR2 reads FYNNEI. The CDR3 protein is CASRAPTGTNEKLFF. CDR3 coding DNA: TGTGCCAGCAGAGCCCCGACAGGAACTAATGAAAAACTGTTTTTT. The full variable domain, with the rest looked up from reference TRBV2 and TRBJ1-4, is EPEVTQTPSHQVTQMGQEVILRCVPISNHLYFYWYRQILGQKVEFLVSFYNNEISEKSEIFDDQFSVERPDGSNFTLKIRSTKLEDSAMYFCASRAPTGTNEKLFFGSGTQLSVL.

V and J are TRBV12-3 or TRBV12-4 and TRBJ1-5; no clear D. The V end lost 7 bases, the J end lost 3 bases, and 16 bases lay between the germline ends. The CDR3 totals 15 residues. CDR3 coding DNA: TGTGCCAGCACCGCCGGGCACTCAGTCAATCAGCCCCAGCATTTT. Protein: CASTAGHSVNQPQHF.

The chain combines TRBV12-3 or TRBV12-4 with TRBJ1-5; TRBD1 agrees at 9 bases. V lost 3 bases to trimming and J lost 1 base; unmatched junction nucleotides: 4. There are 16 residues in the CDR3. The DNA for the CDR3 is TGTGCCAGCAGTTTTACGACAGGGGGAAGCAATCAGCCCCAGCATTTT. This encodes CASSFTTGGSNQPQHF.

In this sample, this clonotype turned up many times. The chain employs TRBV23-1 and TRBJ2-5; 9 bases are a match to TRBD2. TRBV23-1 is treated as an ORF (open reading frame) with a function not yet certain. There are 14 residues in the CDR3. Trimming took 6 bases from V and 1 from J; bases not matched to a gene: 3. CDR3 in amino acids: CASRNSGSQETQYF. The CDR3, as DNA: TGCGCCAGCAGGAATAGCGGGAGCCAAGAGACCCAGTACTTC.

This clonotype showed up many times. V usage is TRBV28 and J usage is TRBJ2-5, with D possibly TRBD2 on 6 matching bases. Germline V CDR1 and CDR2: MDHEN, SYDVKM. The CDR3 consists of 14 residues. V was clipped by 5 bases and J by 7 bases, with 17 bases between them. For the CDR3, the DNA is TGTGCCAGCAGTCCGGGGACTGCCTTTTGGACCCAGTACTTC. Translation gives CASSPGTAFWTQYF.

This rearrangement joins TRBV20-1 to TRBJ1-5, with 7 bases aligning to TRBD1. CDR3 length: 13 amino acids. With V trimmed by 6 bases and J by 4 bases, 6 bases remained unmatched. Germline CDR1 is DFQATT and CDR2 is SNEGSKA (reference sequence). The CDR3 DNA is TGCAGTGCGCCGACAGGGAGGAATCAGCCCCAGCATTTT. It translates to CSAPTGRNQPQHF.

The CDR3 bases are TGTGCCAGCAGTCCACTCCGGGACACCCATCTAAACACCATATATTTT. Its translation: CASSPLRDTHLNTIYF. This chain joins TRBV28 and TRBJ1-3; tentatively, D is TRBD1 (6 bases). Trimming took off 5 bases at V and 6 bases at J, with 20 bases between the two ends. Germline V CDR1 and CDR2: MDHEN, SYDVKM. The CDR3 contains 16 residues.

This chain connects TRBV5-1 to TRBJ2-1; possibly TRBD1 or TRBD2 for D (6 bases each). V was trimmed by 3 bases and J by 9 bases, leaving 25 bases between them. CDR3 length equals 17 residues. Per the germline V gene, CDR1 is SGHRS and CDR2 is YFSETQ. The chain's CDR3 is CASSSSLTGGLRGEQFF. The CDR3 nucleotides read TGCGCCAGCAGCTCTTCCTTAACTGGGGGGCTCCGGGGTGAGCAGTTCTTC.

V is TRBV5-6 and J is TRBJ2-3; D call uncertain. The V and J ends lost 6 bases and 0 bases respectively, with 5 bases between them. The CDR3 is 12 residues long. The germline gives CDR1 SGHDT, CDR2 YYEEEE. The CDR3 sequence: CASTASTDTQYF. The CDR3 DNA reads TGTGCCAGCACCGCAAGCACAGATACGCAGTATTTT.

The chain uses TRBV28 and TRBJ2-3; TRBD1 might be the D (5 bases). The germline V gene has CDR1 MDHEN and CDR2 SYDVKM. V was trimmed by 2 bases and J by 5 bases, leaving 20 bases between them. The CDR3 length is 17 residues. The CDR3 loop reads CASSLIGAFSDIDTQYF. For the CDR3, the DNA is TGTGCCAGCAGTTTAATCGGAGCCTTTTCGGACATAGATACGCAGTATTTT.

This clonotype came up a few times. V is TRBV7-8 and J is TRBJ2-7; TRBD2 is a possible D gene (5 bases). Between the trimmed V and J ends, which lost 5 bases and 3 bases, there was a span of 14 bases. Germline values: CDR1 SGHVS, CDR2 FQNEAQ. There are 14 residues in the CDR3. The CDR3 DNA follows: TGTGCCAGCAGCCTCCGTCAGAGCGGCTACGAGCAGTACTTC. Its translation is CASSLRQSGYEQYF.

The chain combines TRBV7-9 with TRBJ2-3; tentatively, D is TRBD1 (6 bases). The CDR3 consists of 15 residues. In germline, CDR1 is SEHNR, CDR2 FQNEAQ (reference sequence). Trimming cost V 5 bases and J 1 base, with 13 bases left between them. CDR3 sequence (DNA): TGTGCCAGCAGCCAACGGGACACCGGCACAGATACGCAGTATTTT. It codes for CASSQRDTGTDTQYF.

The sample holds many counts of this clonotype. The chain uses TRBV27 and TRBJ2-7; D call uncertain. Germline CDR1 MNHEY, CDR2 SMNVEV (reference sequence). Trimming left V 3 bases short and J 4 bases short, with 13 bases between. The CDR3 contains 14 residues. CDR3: CASSLDGLRYEQYF. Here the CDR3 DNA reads TGTGCCAGCAGTTTGGACGGTTTGAGATACGAGCAGTACTTC.